This T cell receptor (beta chain) comes out of a study of regulatory T cells in long-lasting Graves disease. This clonotype was counted a few times. Its antigen is not known. Study-level results: Fewer public clonotypes were shared by new patients (around 990) than by persistent patients (roughly 2,600). No thyroid tissue was studied; the work used peripheral blood only.

The CDR3 sequence is 15 residues long. The germline gives CDR1 MDHEN, CDR2 SYDVKM. The V segment lost 10 bases and the J segment 5 bases; nucleotides outside the gene matches: 14. Construction of the TCR beta libraries employed iRepertoire HTBI primers in conjunction with Arm-PCR of CDR3 regions. Via MiXCR, TCRdb re-called the multiplex PCR reads, giving one row per CDR3 protein. The sample shows about 350,000 distinct CDR3 sequences, about 16% of them seen only once. Time point here: newly diagnosed GD, antithyroid drugs for less than 3 months. Making the TCR library involved RNA that had been extracted from PBMCs. Under American Thyroid Association guidelines, Graves' disease was diagnosed. Another study also made use of these data, one on T cells in Graves' hyperthyroidism and ophthalmopathy. As that report states: By a 13 V-J model, ophthalmopathy was set apart from stable hyperthyroidism.

The chain is built from TRBV28 and TRBJ1-2; 9 bases are a match to TRBD1. This clonotype was sampled from a woman aged 18-30 years with Graves disease. Sequenced here: peripheral blood mononuclear cells (PBMCs), sampled at new diagnosis, from a patient treated with antithyroid drugs. For the CDR3, the DNA is TGTGCCACGCCCCTGGACAGGGGATCTGGGTATGGCTACACCTTC. The encoded protein is CATPLDRGSGYGYTF.